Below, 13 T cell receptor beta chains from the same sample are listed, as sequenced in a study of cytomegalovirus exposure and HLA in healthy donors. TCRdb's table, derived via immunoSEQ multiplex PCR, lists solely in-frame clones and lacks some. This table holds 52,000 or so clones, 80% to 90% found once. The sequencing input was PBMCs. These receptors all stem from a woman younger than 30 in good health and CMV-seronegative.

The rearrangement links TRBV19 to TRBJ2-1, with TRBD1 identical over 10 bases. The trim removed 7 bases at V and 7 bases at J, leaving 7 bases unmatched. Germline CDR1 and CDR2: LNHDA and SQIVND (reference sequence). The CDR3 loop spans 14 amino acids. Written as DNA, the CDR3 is TGTGCCAGTAAGACTGGACAGGGGGGGAATGAGCAGTTCTTC. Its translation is CASKTGQGGNEQFF.

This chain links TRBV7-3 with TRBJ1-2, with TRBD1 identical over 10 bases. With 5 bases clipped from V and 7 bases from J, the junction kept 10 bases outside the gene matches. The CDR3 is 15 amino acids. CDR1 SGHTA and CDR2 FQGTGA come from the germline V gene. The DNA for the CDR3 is TGTGCCAGCAGCCTTGGGACAGGGGACAGTGGTGGCTACACCTTC. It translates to CASSLGTGDSGGYTF.

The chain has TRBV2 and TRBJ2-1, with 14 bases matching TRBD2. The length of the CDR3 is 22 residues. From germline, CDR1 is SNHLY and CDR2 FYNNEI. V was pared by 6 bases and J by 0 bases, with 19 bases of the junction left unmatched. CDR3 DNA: TGTGCCAGCAGCCCCGTGGCCGGTAGAGGACTAGCGGGGGGAGCCTCCTACAATGAGCAGTTCTTC. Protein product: CASSPVAGRGLAGGASYNEQFF.

The CDR3, as DNA: TGTGCCAGCAGCTTTACTAACACAGATACGCAGTATTTT. It encodes CASSFTNTDTQYF. The chain is built from TRBV11-3 and TRBJ2-3, with D hard to call. The CDR3 runs 13 residues. In germline, CDR1 is SGHNT, CDR2 YENEEA. V lost 3 bases, J lost 2 bases, and 6 bases lay in between.

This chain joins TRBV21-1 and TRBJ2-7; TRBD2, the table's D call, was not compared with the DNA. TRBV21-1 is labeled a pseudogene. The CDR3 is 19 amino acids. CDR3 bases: TGTGCCAGCAGCAAAGCCGGGGGGGGGTATTACCGTAGCTCCTACGAGCAGTACTTC. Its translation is CASSKAGGGYYRSSYEQYF.

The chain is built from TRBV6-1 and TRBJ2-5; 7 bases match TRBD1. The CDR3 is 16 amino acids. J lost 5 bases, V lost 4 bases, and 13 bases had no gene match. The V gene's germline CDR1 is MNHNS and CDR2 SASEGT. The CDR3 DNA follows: TGTGCCAGCAGTGGGGGGACAGCTTCCTATGGGGAGACCCAGTACTTC. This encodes CASSGGTASYGETQYF.

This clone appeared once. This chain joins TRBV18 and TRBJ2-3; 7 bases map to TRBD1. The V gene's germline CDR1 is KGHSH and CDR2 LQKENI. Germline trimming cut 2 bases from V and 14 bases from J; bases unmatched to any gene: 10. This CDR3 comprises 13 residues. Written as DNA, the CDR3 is TGTGCCAGCTCACCAGATTTGCAGGGGGAGCGGTATTTT. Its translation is CASSPDLQGERYF.

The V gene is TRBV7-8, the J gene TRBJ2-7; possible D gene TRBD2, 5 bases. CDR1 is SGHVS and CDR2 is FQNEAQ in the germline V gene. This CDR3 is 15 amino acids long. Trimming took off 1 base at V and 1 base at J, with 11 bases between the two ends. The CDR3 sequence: CASSLGRGRSYEQYF. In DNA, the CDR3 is TGTGCCAGCAGCTTAGGACGAGGGAGATCCTACGAGCAGTACTTC.

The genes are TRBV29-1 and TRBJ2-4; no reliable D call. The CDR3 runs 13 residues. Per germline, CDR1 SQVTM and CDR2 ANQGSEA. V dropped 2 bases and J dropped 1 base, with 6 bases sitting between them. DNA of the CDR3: TGCAGCGTTGAATCCGGGGCCAAAAACATTCAGTACTTC. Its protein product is CSVESGAKNIQYF.

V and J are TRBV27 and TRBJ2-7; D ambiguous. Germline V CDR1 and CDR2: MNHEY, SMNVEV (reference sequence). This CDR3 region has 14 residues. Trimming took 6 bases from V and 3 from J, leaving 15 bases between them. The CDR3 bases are TGTGCCAGCAGCCCCCTAGTTGGCAACTACGAGCAGTACTTC. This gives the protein CASSPLVGNYEQYF.

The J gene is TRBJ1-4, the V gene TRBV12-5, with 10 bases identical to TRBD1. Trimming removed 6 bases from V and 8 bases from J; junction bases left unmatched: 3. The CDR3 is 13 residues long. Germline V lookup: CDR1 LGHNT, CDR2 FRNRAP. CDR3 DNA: TGTGCTAGTGGCTTGACAGGGGGCGAAAAACTGTTTTTT. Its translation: CASGLTGGEKLFF.

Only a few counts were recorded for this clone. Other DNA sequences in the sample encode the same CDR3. The CDR3 nucleotides are TGTGCCAGCAGTTACGGGACAGGTGAAAAACTGTTTTTT. Protein product: CASSYGTGEKLFF. V and J are TRBV6-6 and TRBJ1-4; 8 bases agree with TRBD1. V lost 2 bases, J lost 7 bases, and 0 bases stayed unmatched. The CDR3 has 13 residues. The germline gives CDR1 MNHNY, CDR2 SVGAGI (reference sequence).

DNA of the CDR3: TGTGCCAGGGGACAGGCATCTAGGTGTAATGAAAAACTGTTTTTT. Amino acid sequence: CARGQASRCNEKLFF. This chain uses TRBV21-1 with TRBJ1-4; the table names TRBD1, a call not compared with the DNA. TRBV21-1 is flagged as a pseudogene. This CDR3 is built from 15 residues.